Following are 13 T cell receptor beta chains from one sample sequenced in a study of long-term antiretroviral therapy in people with HIV. The authors ran the immunoSEQ assay, v3.0, at survey level. The data were produced by immunoSEQ multiplex PCR, yet TCRdb's version contains in-frame clones alone and is incomplete. The sample carries some 18,000 clones, over 80% recorded once. Sequencing used unsorted PBMCs, obtained 2.1 years after starting antiretroviral therapy. The receptors were gathered from a man aged 18 to 30 with HIV.

The chain is built from TRBV27 and TRBJ2-7; 9 nucleotides align to TRBD2. CDR3 length equals 14 residues. CDR1 is MNHEY, CDR2 SMNVEV, per germline (reference sequence). V gave up 7 bases and J gave up 5 bases; unmatched junction bases: 9. The CDR3 spells CASKPAGGVNEQYF. The CDR3 region has the DNA TGTGCCAGCAAGCCGGCGGGGGGGGTAAACGAGCAGTACTTC.

The J gene is TRBJ1-2, the V gene TRBV4-3; 12 positions match TRBD1. The germline V gene encodes CDR1 LGHNA and CDR2 YSLEER. The CDR3 extends over 16 amino acids. Germline trimming cut 0 bases from V and 4 bases from J; bases unmatched to any gene: 3. The CDR3 reads CASSQEGQGALYGYTF. DNA for the CDR3: TGCGCCAGCAGCCAAGAGGGACAGGGGGCTCTCTATGGCTACACCTTC.

The chain joins TRBV18 to TRBJ2-1, with D unresolved. The CDR3 runs to 13 residues. The germline gives CDR1 KGHSH, CDR2 LQKENI. Trimming took 3 bases from V and 4 from J, leaving 7 bases between them. The CDR3 is CASSPFPYNEQFF. The DNA for the CDR3 is TGTGCCAGCTCACCGTTTCCATACAATGAGCAGTTCTTC.

The chain is built from TRBV6-1 and TRBJ1-5; D perhaps matches TRBD1 (5 bases). Germline V CDR1 and CDR2: MNHNS, SASEGT. This CDR3 is built from 15 residues. The V end was cut by 3 bases, the J end by 2 bases, with 11 bases between. CDR3 bases: TGTGCCAGCAGTGACCAGGGAGTTGGCAATCAGCCCCAGCATTTT. Amino acid sequence: CASSDQGVGNQPQHF.

V usage is TRBV4-3 and J usage is TRBJ2-7, with a possible D match to TRBD2 (5 bases). Germline V gives CDR1 LGHNA, CDR2 YSLEER. V lost 1 base and J 1 base, leaving 11 bases between the germline ends. This CDR3 is built from 15 residues. DNA for the CDR3: TGCGCCAGCAGCCAAGGACTACTAGTTTCCTACGAGCAGTACTTC. It encodes CASSQGLLVSYEQYF.

The chain has TRBV30 and TRBJ1-1; 7 bases agree with TRBD1. Germline CDR1 is GTSNPN and CDR2 is SVGIG (reference sequence). The CDR3 runs to 14 residues. The trim removed 4 bases at V and 3 bases at J, leaving 8 bases unmatched. CDR3 coding DNA: TGTGCCTGGAACCTCGGACAGGTGGACACTGAAGCTTTCTTT. It specifies CAWNLGQVDTEAFF.

This clone appeared once. The chain uses TRBV19 and TRBJ1-5; D remains unclear. Trimming shortened V by 6 bases and J by 3 bases, and 15 bases separated the two germline ends. The CDR3 covers 15 residues. Germline loops: CDR1 LNHDA, CDR2 SQIVND (reference sequence). The CDR3 region is CASRFPGDVNQPQHF. For the CDR3, the DNA is TGTGCCAGTAGGTTCCCCGGCGACGTCAATCAGCCCCAGCATTTT.

This chain links TRBV28 with TRBJ1-3; the D is unclear. Deletions cut 1 base from V and 1 base from J, with 8 bases between. The CDR3 spans 15 residues. Germline V lookup: CDR1 MDHEN, CDR2 SYDVKM. This CDR3 is CASSLLLGSGNTIYF. The CDR3 DNA is TGTGCCAGCAGTTTATTACTGGGATCTGGAAACACCATATATTTT.

The chain links TRBV6-6 to TRBJ1-3; D is perhaps TRBD1 (6 bases). V dropped 0 bases and J dropped 4 bases, with 10 bases sitting between them. The germline V gene has CDR1 MNHNY and CDR2 SVGAGI (reference sequence). The CDR3 is made up of 15 amino acids. The CDR3 nucleotides read TGTGCCAGCAGTTACTCTCCCAGGGGCGGAAACACCATATATTTT. It translates to CASSYSPRGGNTIYF.

This chain joins TRBV7-2 and TRBJ1-2, with D possibly TRBD1 on 5 matching bases. The germline CDR1 and CDR2 sequences are SGHTA and FQGNSA. Trimming pared 8 bases from V and 5 bases from J, leaving 15 bases between. This CDR3 spans 13 amino acids. CDR3 amino acids: CASSRQGTYGYTF. In nucleotides, the CDR3 is TGTGCCAGCTCTAGGCAGGGAACTTATGGCTACACCTTC.

CDR3: CASSLVPLAGGRETQYF. The CDR3 nucleotides are TGTGCCAGCAGCTTAGTTCCGCTAGCGGGAGGACGGGAGACCCAGTACTTC. The chain recombines TRBV7-6 with TRBJ2-5; 11 bases match TRBD2. V shed 1 base and J 5 bases; nucleotides not matched to a gene: 9. CDR1 and CDR2 from the germline V gene are SGHVS and FNYEAQ. CDR3 size: 17 residues. Using reference TRBV7-6 and TRBJ2-5 for the parts outside the CDR3, the full variable domain is GAGVSQSPRYKVTKRGQDVALRCDPISGHVSLYWYRQALGQGPEFLTYFNYEAQQDKSGLPNDRFSAERPEGSISTLTIQRTEQRDSAMYRCASSLVPLAGGRETQYFGPGTRLLVL.

This clone has just one count. The chain recombines TRBV4-1 with TRBJ1-1; TRBD1 matches at 7 bases. The ends lost 1 base at V and 11 bases at J; junction bases unmatched: 7. CDR1 and CDR2 from the germline V gene are MGHRA and YSYEKL. The CDR3 runs to 13 residues. The CDR3 DNA reads as TGCGCCAGCAGCCAAGGACAGGGCCCCCCGGCTTTCTTT. Protein product: CASSQGQGPPAFF.

The chain joins TRBV9 to TRBJ2-3; D is possibly TRBD1 (6 bases). V was clipped by 5 bases and J by 8 bases, with 21 bases between them. The CDR3 is 15 amino acids. Germline V gene sequence: CDR1 SGDLS, CDR2 YYNGEE. CDR3 sequence: CASSKGGDSRPTQYF. The CDR3 nucleotides read TGTGCCAGCAGTAAAGGGGGAGACTCACGCCCTACGCAGTATTTT.